Listed here are 16 T cell receptor beta chains from one sample, sequenced in a study of blood T cell repertoires in COVID-19. TCRdb's copy holds only in-frame clones and misses some; the assay was immunoSEQ multiplex PCR. The sample yields some 120,000 clones, more than 75% seen once. The sequencing sample was made of peripheral blood. The receptors originated from a human donor in a cohort sampled during active COVID-19.

The V gene is TRBV3-1 (or the pseudogene TRBV3-2), the J gene TRBJ2-3, with 14 bases matching TRBD2. In germline, CDR1 is LGHDT, CDR2 YNNKEL (reference sequence). The V gene end was trimmed by 0 bases and the J gene end by 0 bases; junction bases not matched to a gene: 5. CDR3 length equals 19 residues. CDR3 sequence reads: CASSQETSGGGYSTDTQYF. For the CDR3, the DNA is TGTGCCAGCAGCCAAGAGACTAGCGGGGGGGGTTATAGCACAGATACGCAGTATTTT.

V is TRBV7-2 and J is TRBJ2-5, with D uncertain. Trimming shortened V by 2 bases and J by 5 bases, and 6 bases separated the two germline ends. The V gene's germline CDR1 is SGHTA and CDR2 FQGNSA. This CDR3 comprises 12 residues. The CDR3 DNA sequence: TGTGCCAGCAGCTTACTGAGGGAGACCCAGTACTTC. Protein sequence: CASSLLRETQYF.

The chain employs TRBV25-1 and TRBJ1-2; TRBD1 matches 7 bases. Germline assignment: CDR1 MGHDK and CDR2 SYGVNS. There are 14 residues in the CDR3. V shed 1 base and J 8 bases; nucleotides not matched to a gene: 7. CDR3: CASSEWNRGEGYTF. CDR3 nucleotides: TGTGCCAGCAGTGAATGGAACAGGGGAGAAGGCTACACCTTC.

This clone has a single count. The rearrangement uses TRBV5-1 and TRBJ1-3; D not certain. The V gene lost 4 bases and the J gene lost 0 bases, with 8 bases spanning the gap. The germline CDR1 and CDR2 sequences are SGHRS and YFSETQ. The CDR3 has 14 residues. CDR3 region: CASSPDTSGNTIYF. DNA for the CDR3: TGCGCCAGCAGCCCAGACACCTCTGGAAACACCATATATTTT.

The chain joins TRBV6-6 to TRBJ2-7, with 11 bases identical to TRBD2. This CDR3 is 16 amino acids long. The junction had 10 bases not matched to a gene; V was cut back by 4 bases and J by 5 bases. From germline, CDR1 is MNHNY and CDR2 SVGAGI (reference sequence). CDR3 residues: CASSSMNSGGADEQYF. For the CDR3, the DNA is TGTGCCAGCAGTTCAATGAATAGCGGGGGGGCCGACGAGCAGTACTTC.

V usage is TRBV6-5 and J usage is TRBJ1-2, with 10 bases that match TRBD1. J lost 5 bases, V lost 5 bases, and 8 bases had no gene match. CDR1 is MNHEY, CDR2 SVGAGI, per germline. The CDR3 spans 15 residues. Here the CDR3 reads CASSQIPGQGYGYTF. The CDR3 nucleotides are TGTGCCAGCAGTCAAATACCGGGACAGGGGTATGGCTACACCTTC.

The rearrangement joins TRBV6-5 to TRBJ2-1; 7 bases line up with TRBD1. Germline V CDR1 and CDR2: MNHEY, SVGAGI. The J segment lost 4 bases and the V segment lost 7 bases, leaving 10 bases of the junction unmatched. The length of the CDR3 is 15 residues. The DNA of the CDR3 is TGTGCCAGCATTAACCGGGACAGAGCTTACAATGAGCAGTTCTTC. Protein product: CASINRDRAYNEQFF.

V and J are TRBV6-6 and TRBJ2-7; tentatively, D is TRBD2 (7 bases). This CDR3 comprises 13 residues. Trimming removed 6 bases from V and 2 bases from J, with 11 bases in between. The V gene's germline CDR1 is MNHNY and CDR2 SVGAGI (reference sequence). The CDR3 loop reads CASRGGGPYEQYF. Written as DNA, the CDR3 is TGTGCCAGCAGGGGAGGGGGTCCCTACGAGCAGTACTTC.

The J gene is TRBJ1-6, the V gene TRBV11-2; D not certain. V gave up 1 base and J gave up 7 bases, with 11 bases separating them. The germline V gene has CDR1 SGHAT and CDR2 FQNNGV. The length of the CDR3 is 15 residues. The CDR3 DNA follows: TGTGCCAGCAGCTTAGGGCAGGTCTTAAATTCACCCCTCCACTTT. Its protein is CASSLGQVLNSPLHF.

For the CDR3, the DNA is TGTGCCAGCAGCTTAGAAATTGCAGGGGCTAATTCACCCCTCCACTTT. Translation gives CASSLEIAGANSPLHF. The chain combines TRBV7-9 with TRBJ1-6; possibly TRBD1 for D (6 bases). The length of the CDR3 is 16 residues. V dropped 1 base and J dropped 6 bases, with 13 bases sitting between them. CDR1 and CDR2 from the germline V gene are SEHNR and FQNEAQ (reference sequence). The complete variable domain, with remaining parts taken from reference TRBV7-9 and TRBJ1-6, reads DTGVSQNPRHKITKRGQNVTFRCDPISEHNRLYWYRQTLGQGPEFLTYFQNEAQLEKSRLLSDRFSAERPKGSFSTLEIQRTEQGDSAMYLCASSLEIAGANSPLHFGNGTRLTVT.

The chain is built from TRBV5-4 and TRBJ2-7, with D possibly matching TRBD1 (5 bases). Per germline, CDR1 SGHNT and CDR2 YYREEE (reference sequence). This CDR3 has 17 residues. Trimming shortened V by 6 bases and J by 0 bases, and 22 bases separated the two germline ends. CDR3 in DNA: TGTGCCAGCACCGTGTCAAGGGGTTCAAGGCCCTCCTACGAGCAGTACTTC. This sequence encodes CASTVSRGSRPSYEQYF.

The rearrangement joins TRBV27 to TRBJ2-7; D uncertain. The germline V and J ends were trimmed by 6 bases and 6 bases, with 15 bases remaining between them. The CDR3 has 13 residues. Per the germline V gene, CDR1 is MNHEY and CDR2 is SMNVEV (reference sequence). The CDR3 loop is CASRLMGAPEQYF. Here the CDR3 DNA reads TGTGCCAGCAGGCTTATGGGCGCACCCGAGCAGTACTTC.

The V call is TRBV29-1, the J call TRBJ1-2, with a weak D call TRBD1 (5 bases). CDR1 and CDR2 (germline): SQVTM, ANQGSEA. The CDR3 is 14 amino acids. V lost 4 bases and J 3 bases, leaving 15 bases between the germline ends. The CDR3 region is CSVVRDRNYYGYTF. CDR3 nucleotides: TGCAGCGTTGTCCGAGACAGAAACTACTATGGCTACACCTTC.

This clone has only one observation. The rearrangement uses TRBV6-6 and TRBJ1-1; 11 bases are a match to TRBD1. Trimming cost V 6 bases and J 0 bases; bases outside gene matches: 6. This CDR3 region has 16 residues. Per the germline V gene, CDR1 is MNHNY and CDR2 is SVGAGI (reference sequence). The CDR3 region is CASRSGQGALNTEAFF. CDR3 sequence (DNA): TGTGCCAGCAGATCTGGACAGGGGGCATTGAACACTGAAGCTTTCTTT.

This CDR3 is CASSLVAGEGTDTQYF. CDR3 sequence (DNA): TGTGCCAGCAGTTTGGTAGCGGGAGAGGGCACAGATACGCAGTATTTT. The chain combines TRBV28 with TRBJ2-3; 9 nucleotides match TRBD2. CDR3 size: 16 residues. Germline CDR1 MDHEN, CDR2 SYDVKM. V was clipped by 3 bases and J by 1 base; unmatched bases: 5.

This clone showed up just once. Distinct nucleotide sequences in the sample also encode this CDR3. The V gene is TRBV25-1, the J gene TRBJ2-1; 7 bases fit TRBD2. Per the germline V gene, CDR1 is MGHDK and CDR2 is SYGVNS. The CDR3 is 14 residues long. The V gene end was trimmed by 3 bases and the J gene end by 3 bases; junction bases not matched to a gene: 2. CDR3 amino acids: CASSEGGSYNEQFF. The CDR3, as DNA: TGTGCCAGCAGTGAGGGCGGGAGCTACAATGAGCAGTTCTTC. Full variable domain (rest looked up from reference TRBV25-1 and TRBJ2-1): EADIYQTPRYLVIGTGKKITLECSQTMGHDKMYWYQQDPGMELHLIHYSYGVNSTEKGDLSSESTVSRIRTEHFPLTLESARPSHTSQYLCASSEGGSYNEQFFGPGTRLTVL.